The rows below give T cell receptor beta chains drawn from one sample of a study of blood T cell repertoires in COVID-19. Repertoires were generated with immunoSEQ multiplex PCR, while TCRdb's copy carries only in-frame clones and drops some. The profile shows 200,000 to 300,000 clones, 86% of them singletons. Sequencing used peripheral blood. These receptor sequences come from a man aged 25-45 years with active or convalescent COVID-19. Both conserved end residues are part of each CDR3. A D gene is named only where the DNA matches it firmly. A row's size may be missing; if present it is once, few, many or a size class.

J: TRBJ1-2; V: TRBV6-5; D: TRBD1; size: .; DNA: TGTGCCAGCAGACTGGGACAGGTCAACTATGGCTACACCTTC; CDR3: CASRLGQVNYGYTF
J: TRBJ1-5; V: TRBV6-5; D: .; size: .; DNA: TGTGCCAGCAGGGACATCACTCGAAATCAGCCCCAGCATTTT; CDR3: CASRDITRNQPQHF
J: TRBJ2-1; V: TRBV6-5; D: TRBD2; size: .; DNA: TGTGCCAGCAGTTACTCGTGGACTAGCTCCTACAATGAGCAGTTCTTC; CDR3: CASSYSWTSSYNEQFF
J: TRBJ1-1; V: TRBV19; D: .; size: .; DNA: TGTGCCAGTAGAACCGTCGCGGGGCGAGGATTTGAAGCTTTCTTT; CDR3: CASRTVAGRGFEAFF
J: TRBJ2-3; V: TRBV7-2; D: .; size: .; DNA: TGTGCCAGCAGCTTAGTTGCGGGGGCATTAGATACGCAGTATTTT; CDR3: CASSLVAGALDTQYF
J: TRBJ1-4; V: TRBV18; D: TRBD1; size: .; DNA: TGTGCCAGCTCACCACCGACAGGGGCAACTAATGAAAAACTGTTTTTT; CDR3: CASSPPTGATNEKLFF
J: TRBJ1-5; V: TRBV18; D: .; size: .; DNA: TGTGCCAGCTCACCTTCAAGAGGTAGCAATCAGCCCCAGCATTTT; CDR3: CASSPSRGSNQPQHF
J: TRBJ1-5; V: TRBV19; D: TRBD1; size: .; DNA: TGTGCCAGTAGTATACGGACAGGGCCGAGCAATCAGCCCCAGCATTTT; CDR3: CASSIRTGPSNQPQHF
J: TRBJ1-3; V: TRBV30; D: .; size: .; DNA: TGTGCCTGGAGAGGTTTTGGGCAGGGTTCTGGAAACACCATATATTTT; CDR3: CAWRGFGQGSGNTIYF
J: TRBJ2-1; V: TRBV30; D: .; size: few; DNA: TGTGCCTGGTCCGGGGGCTACAATGAGCAGTTCTTC; CDR3: CAWSGGYNEQFF
J: TRBJ2-1; V: TRBV6-4; D: TRBD2; size: .; DNA: TGTGCCAGCAGTGACTCTGAGGAGGGTAGCGGGGGGGAGCAGTTCTTC; CDR3: CASSDSEEGSGGEQFF
J: TRBJ2-2; V: TRBV6-5; D: TRBD1; size: .; DNA: TGTGCCAGCAATAACAGGGGTGGCACCGGGGAGCTGTTTTTT; CDR3: CASNNRGGTGELFF
J: TRBJ1-2; V: TRBV6-5; D: TRBD1; size: .; DNA: TGTGCCAGCAGTTATGAAGGGGGCTTGATTGGCTACACCTTC; CDR3: CASSYEGGLIGYTF
J: TRBJ2-2; V: TRBV7-9; D: TRBD2; size: .; DNA: TGTGCCAGCGTCTACGGGGGGACCACCGGGGAGCTGTTTTTT; CDR3: CASVYGGTTGELFF
J: TRBJ1-2; V: TRBV12-3/TRBV12-4; D: TRBD1; size: .; DNA: TGTGCCAGCAGTTTGACAGGGGTTGGCTACACCTTC; CDR3: CASSLTGVGYTF
J: TRBJ1-6; V: TRBV6-5; D: .; size: .; DNA: TGTGCCAGCAGTCGACAGGCGATAGGTTCACCCCTCCACTTT; CDR3: CASSRQAIGSPLHF
J: TRBJ2-2; V: TRBV19; D: TRBD1; size: .; DNA: TGTGCCAGTAGTGAGACAGGGACGAACACCGGGGAGCTGTTTTTT; CDR3: CASSETGTNTGELFF
J: TRBJ2-3; V: TRBV30; D: .; size: .; DNA: TGTGCCTGGGAGAAGGGGGGGAGTGGGGCAGATACGCAGTATTTT; CDR3: CAWEKGGSGADTQYF
J: TRBJ1-1; V: TRBV25-1; D: .; size: .; DNA: TGTGCCAGCAGTGAATTGGGGGGGGAAGAAGCTTTCTTT; CDR3: CASSELGGEEAFF
J: TRBJ2-2; V: TRBV7-6; D: TRBD2; size: .; DNA: TGTGCCAGCAGCTTAAGCGGGGGGAACACCGGGGAGCTGTTTTTT; CDR3: CASSLSGGNTGELFF
J: TRBJ2-3; V: TRBV6-2/TRBV6-3; D: .; size: .; DNA: TGTGCCAGCAGTTACTGGACAAGCACAGATACGCAGTATTTT; CDR3: CASSYWTSTDTQYF
J: TRBJ1-6; V: TRBV19; D: .; size: .; DNA: TGTGCCAGTAGAGTACAGTTTATAGCGAATTCACCCCTCCACTTT; CDR3: CASRVQFIANSPLHF
J: TRBJ2-1; V: TRBV2; D: .; size: .; DNA: TGTGCCAGCAGTTCCACCTTACTAGGCTACTCCTACAATGAGCAGTTCTTC; CDR3: CASSSTLLGYSYNEQFF
J: TRBJ2-3; V: TRBV9; D: .; size: once; DNA: TGTGCCAGCAGCGTAGTTAGCGACCTCACAGATACGCAGTATTTT; CDR3: CASSVVSDLTDTQYF
J: TRBJ2-3; V: TRBV5-5; D: .; size: .; DNA: TGTGCCAGCAGCTTAGATGAGAGTGGCACAGATACGCAGTATTTT; CDR3: CASSLDESGTDTQYF
J: TRBJ2-7; V: TRBV4-1; D: .; size: .; DNA: TGCGCCAGCAGCCAACCAGGGGACCACGAGCAGTACTTC; CDR3: CASSQPGDHEQYF
J: TRBJ1-2; V: TRBV2; D: TRBD1; size: .; DNA: TGTGCCAGCAGTCAGACAGGGGGCTATGGCTACACCTTC; CDR3: CASSQTGGYGYTF
J: TRBJ2-2; V: TRBV29-1; D: .; size: .; DNA: TGCAGCGTAAGGGCAGGGACCGGGGAGCTGTTTTTT; CDR3: CSVRAGTGELFF
J: TRBJ2-1; V: TRBV5-5; D: .; size: .; DNA: TGTGCCAGCAGCTCCTACAGGGAGGGAGCCTACAATGAGCAGTTCTTC; CDR3: CASSSYREGAYNEQFF
J: TRBJ2-7; V: TRBV12-3/TRBV12-4; D: .; size: .; DNA: TGTGCCAGCAGTCCGACAGTCTACGAGCAGTACTTC; CDR3: CASSPTVYEQYF
J: TRBJ1-5; V: TRBV19; D: .; size: .; DNA: TGTGCCAGTAAGGAAGCGAATCAGCCCCAGCATTTT; CDR3: CASKEANQPQHF
J: TRBJ1-2; V: TRBV6-4; D: .; size: .; DNA: TGTGCCAGCACCCCCCCGGATGAGGTCTATGGCTACACCTTC; CDR3: CASTPPDEVYGYTF
J: TRBJ1-1; V: TRBV7-3; D: .; size: .; DNA: TGTGCCAGCAGCCTTACAAAGAACACTGAAGCTTTCTTT; CDR3: CASSLTKNTEAFF
J: TRBJ2-1; V: TRBV11-3; D: TRBD2; size: .; DNA: TGTGCCAGCAGCGTCCGAACGGGGGGAAGCAACAATGAGCAGTTCTTC; CDR3: CASSVRTGGSNNEQFF
J: TRBJ1-2; V: TRBV7-3; D: TRBD1; size: .; DNA: TGTGCCAGCAGCGAATCCACAGGGGCCGCCTATGGCTACACCTTC; CDR3: CASSESTGAAYGYTF
J: TRBJ1-4; V: TRBV6-5; D: .; size: .; DNA: TGTGCCAGCAGCTTCAATGAAAAACTGTTTTTT; CDR3: CASSFNEKLFF
J: TRBJ1-1; V: TRBV7-9; D: .; size: few; DNA: TGTGCCAGCGTCCCCCTCCCAGGGGTAGGCACTGAAGCTTTCTTT; CDR3: CASVPLPGVGTEAFF
J: TRBJ1-5; V: TRBV20-1; D: TRBD1; size: .; DNA: TGCAGTGCCAGTGGGACAGGAAATCAGCCCCAGCATTTT; CDR3: CSASGTGNQPQHF
J: TRBJ1-2; V: TRBV4-2; D: .; size: .; DNA: TGTGCCAGCAGCCAAGAAATCGGGGGTGCGGATGGCTACACCTTC; CDR3: CASSQEIGGADGYTF
J: TRBJ1-1; V: TRBV2; D: .; size: .; DNA: TGTGCCAGCAGATCGGACAGACGAAACACTGAAGCTTTCTTT; CDR3: CASRSDRRNTEAFF
J: TRBJ2-7; V: TRBV10-1; D: TRBD2; size: few; DNA: TGCGCCAGCAGTCCTGGATCGGGACTAGCGGGGTTCGAGCAGTACTTC; CDR3: CASSPGSGLAGFEQYF
J: TRBJ2-1; V: TRBV2; D: TRBD1; size: .; DNA: TGTGCCAGCAGTGAATTTCAAAGGGACCCAGACAGGGGGGGCTACAATGAGCAGTTCTTC; CDR3: CASSEFQRDPDRGGYNEQFF
J: TRBJ1-4; V: TRBV29-1; D: TRBD1; size: .; DNA: TGCAGCGTTGCAGGGGGCCAAGGGAAACTGTTTTTT; CDR3: CSVAGGQGKLFF
J: TRBJ2-7; V: TRBV11-2; D: TRBD2; size: .; DNA: TGTGCCAGCAGCTTAACCGGGACTAGCGGGACCTACGAGCAGTACTTC; CDR3: CASSLTGTSGTYEQYF
J: TRBJ2-7; V: TRBV3-1/TRBV3-2; D: .; size: .; DNA: TGTGCCAGCAGCCAAGAGGGCCACGAGCAGTACTTC; CDR3: CASSQEGHEQYF
J: TRBJ2-2; V: TRBV28; D: TRBD1; size: .; DNA: TGTGCCAGCGGGACAGGGGAAACCGGGGAGCTGTTTTTT; CDR3: CASGTGETGELFF